This T cell receptor (beta chain) was captured in a study of blood T cell repertoires in COVID-19. On the study more broadly: COVID-19 samples collected from the United States, Italy and Spain covered acute and convalescent phases. In each case, the material was cDNA or gDNA derived from T cells, B-cell-depleted T cells, or PBMCs.

The authors' processing: Nucleated cell number was recorded as an estimate derived from reference gene primer amplification. Produced via immunoSEQ multiplex PCR; TCRdb's table is partial and in-frame only. The V and J calls and clone size were taken over from that table, and D and trimming were inferred from the DNA. The sample has around 230,000 clones, about 88% seen once. The CDR3 is 13 residues long. The germline gives CDR1 SNHLY, CDR2 FYNNEI. V was cut by 8 bases and J by 7 bases, with 15 bases left in between. The sequenced material came from peripheral blood. This chain uses TRBV2 with TRBJ2-1; tentative D call: TRBD2 (7 bases). The receptor's source is a man between 40 and 49 years old with acute or convalescent COVID-19. The chain's CDR3 is CASGGAGVNEQFF. DNA for the CDR3: TGTGCCAGCGGGGGGGCAGGGGTAAATGAGCAGTTCTTC.